The entry that follows covers one T cell receptor beta chain sequence. The antigen remains unidentified. Other DNA variants within this sample encode the same CDR3. The isolated RNA, all of it, was reverse transcribed, so expressed TCRB transcripts were what got sequenced. Clones were sequenced by immunoSEQ multiplex PCR, and TCRdb holds only the in-frame ones, with some missing. The sample has around 710,000 clones; about an eighth are singletons. V shed 4 bases and J shed 0 bases, with 8 bases lying between them. This CDR3 is built from 14 residues. Germline CDR1 reads SNHLY; CDR2 reads FYNNEI. This sample is part of a study of beta chain features in type 1 diabetes. Findings and limits, study-wide: TCRB CDR3s were moderately but significantly shorter in Type 1 diabetes patients in all four CD4+ subsets.

V gene TRBV2 combines with J gene TRBJ2-3; D is uncertain. The source material was naive CD4+ T cells from blood. The source of this sequence is a man aged 25-40 years with type 1 diabetes. The CDR3 bases are TGTGCCAGCAGTGGCGGACCTAGCACAGATACGCAGTATTTT. Translating gives CASSGGPSTDTQYF.